A single T cell receptor beta chain is shown here with its context. V gave up 5 bases and J gave up 3 bases, with 4 bases separating them. This CDR3 is built from 11 residues. CDR1 is SNHLY and CDR2 is FYNNEI in the germline V gene. Original methodology: By means of reference gene primer amplification, nucleated cell counts were estimated. Clones were sequenced by immunoSEQ multiplex PCR, and TCRdb holds only the in-frame ones, with some missing. From that table come the V and J calls and clone size; the DNA was used to work out D and trimming. The top ten clones hold roughly 5.7% of a sample with tens of thousands of clones, around 81% of them seen once. The sample is drawn from a study of blood T cell repertoires in COVID-19.

The sample taken for sequencing was peripheral blood. The TCR originated in a man aged 50 or older with active COVID-19. The rearrangement links TRBV2 to TRBJ1-1; D ambiguous. The CDR3 DNA sequence: TGTGCCAGCAGTCCGGACACTGAAGCTTTCTTT. Amino acids: CASSPDTEAFF.